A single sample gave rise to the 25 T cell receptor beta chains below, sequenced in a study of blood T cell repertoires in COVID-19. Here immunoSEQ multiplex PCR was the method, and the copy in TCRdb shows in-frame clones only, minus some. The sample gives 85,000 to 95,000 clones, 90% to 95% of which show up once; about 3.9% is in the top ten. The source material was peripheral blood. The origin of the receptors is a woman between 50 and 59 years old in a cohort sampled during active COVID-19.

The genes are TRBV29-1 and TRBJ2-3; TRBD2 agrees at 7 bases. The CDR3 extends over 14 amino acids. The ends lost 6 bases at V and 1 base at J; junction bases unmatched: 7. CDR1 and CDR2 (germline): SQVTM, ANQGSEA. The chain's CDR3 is CSVSGGFGTDTQYF. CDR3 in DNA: TGCAGCGTCTCGGGGGGATTTGGCACAGATACGCAGTATTTT.

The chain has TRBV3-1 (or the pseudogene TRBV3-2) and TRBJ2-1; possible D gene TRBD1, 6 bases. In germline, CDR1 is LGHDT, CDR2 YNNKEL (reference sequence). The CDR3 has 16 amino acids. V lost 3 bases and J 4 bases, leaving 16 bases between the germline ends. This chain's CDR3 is CASSQYGGLGYNEQFF. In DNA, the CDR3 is TGTGCCAGCAGCCAGTATGGGGGCTTAGGGTACAATGAGCAGTTCTTC.

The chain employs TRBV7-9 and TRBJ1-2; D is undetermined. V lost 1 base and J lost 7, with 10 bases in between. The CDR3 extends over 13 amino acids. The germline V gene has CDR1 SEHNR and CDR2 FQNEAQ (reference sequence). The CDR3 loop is CASSLDGVGGYTF. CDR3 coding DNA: TGTGCCAGCAGCTTAGATGGAGTGGGTGGCTACACCTTC.

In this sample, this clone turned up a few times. DNA for the CDR3: TGTGCCAGCAGCCCGGGACATATCTATGGCTACACCTTC. Protein product: CASSPGHIYGYTF. V and J are TRBV5-6 and TRBJ1-2; possible D gene TRBD1, 6 bases. V lost 4 bases, J lost 4 bases, and 11 bases lay in between. The germline V gene encodes CDR1 SGHDT and CDR2 YYEEEE. The CDR3 consists of 13 residues.

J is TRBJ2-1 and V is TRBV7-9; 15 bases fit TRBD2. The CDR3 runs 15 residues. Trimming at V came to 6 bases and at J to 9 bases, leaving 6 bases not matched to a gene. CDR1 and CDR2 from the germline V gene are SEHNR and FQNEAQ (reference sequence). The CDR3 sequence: CASRRTSGGAGEQFF. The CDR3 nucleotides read TGTGCCAGCAGACGGACTAGCGGGGGGGCTGGTGAGCAGTTCTTC.

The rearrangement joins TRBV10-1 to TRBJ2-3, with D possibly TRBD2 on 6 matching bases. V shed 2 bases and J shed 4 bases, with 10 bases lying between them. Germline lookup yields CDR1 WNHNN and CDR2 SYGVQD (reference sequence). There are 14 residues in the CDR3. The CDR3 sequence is CASSEPWGADTQYF. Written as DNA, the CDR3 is TGCGCCAGCAGTGAGCCCTGGGGGGCAGATACGCAGTATTTT.

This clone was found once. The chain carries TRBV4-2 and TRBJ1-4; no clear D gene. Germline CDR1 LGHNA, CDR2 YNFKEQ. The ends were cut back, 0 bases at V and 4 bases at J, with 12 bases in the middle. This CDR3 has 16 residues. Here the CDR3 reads CASSQDNLALNEKLFF. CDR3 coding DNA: TGTGCCAGCAGCCAAGATAACCTAGCCCTTAATGAAAAACTGTTTTTT.

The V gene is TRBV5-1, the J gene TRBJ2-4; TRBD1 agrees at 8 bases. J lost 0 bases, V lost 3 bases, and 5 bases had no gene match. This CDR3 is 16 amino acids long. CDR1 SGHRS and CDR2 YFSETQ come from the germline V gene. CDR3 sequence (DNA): TGCGCCAGCAGCTCAGAGGACAGGGTAGCCAAAAACATTCAGTACTTC. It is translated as CASSSEDRVAKNIQYF.

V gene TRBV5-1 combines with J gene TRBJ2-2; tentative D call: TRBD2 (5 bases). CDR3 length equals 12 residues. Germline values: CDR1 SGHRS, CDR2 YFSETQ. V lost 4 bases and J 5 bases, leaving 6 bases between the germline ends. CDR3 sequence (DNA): TGCGCCAGCAGCGGGGAGACCGGGGAGCTGTTTTTT. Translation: CASSGETGELFF.

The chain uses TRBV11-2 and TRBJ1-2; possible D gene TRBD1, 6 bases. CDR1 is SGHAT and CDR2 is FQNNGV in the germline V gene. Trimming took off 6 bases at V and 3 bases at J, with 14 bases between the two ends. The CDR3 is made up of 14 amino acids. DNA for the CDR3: TGTGCCAGCAGTTTAATCCGACAGGACTATGGCTACACCTTC. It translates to CASSLIRQDYGYTF.

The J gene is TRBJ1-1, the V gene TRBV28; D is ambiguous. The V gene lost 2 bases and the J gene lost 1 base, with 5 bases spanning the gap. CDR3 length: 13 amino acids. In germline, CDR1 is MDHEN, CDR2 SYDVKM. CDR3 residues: CASSLRGNTEAFF. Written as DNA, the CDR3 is TGTGCCAGCAGTTTACGGGGGAACACTGAAGCTTTCTTT.

This CDR3 reads CASSQVSNTEAFF. The CDR3 DNA follows: TGTGCCAGCAGCCAAGTCTCGAACACTGAAGCTTTCTTT. The genes are TRBV3-1 (or the pseudogene TRBV3-2) and TRBJ1-1; D is unclear. Per germline, CDR1 LGHDT and CDR2 YNNKEL (reference sequence). There are 13 residues in the CDR3. Trimming shortened V by 1 base and J by 1 base, and 4 bases separated the two germline ends.

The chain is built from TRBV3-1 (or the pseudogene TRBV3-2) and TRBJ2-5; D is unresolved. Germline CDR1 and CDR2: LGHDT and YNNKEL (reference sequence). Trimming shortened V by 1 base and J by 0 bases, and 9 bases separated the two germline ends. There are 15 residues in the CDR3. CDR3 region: CASSQGVQDQETQYF. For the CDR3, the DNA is TGTGCCAGCAGCCAAGGTGTTCAGGACCAAGAGACCCAGTACTTC.

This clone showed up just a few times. Here the CDR3 reads CAISEAFSSYEQYF. The CDR3 DNA follows: TGTGCCATCAGTGAGGCGTTTAGCTCCTACGAGCAGTACTTC. The chain employs TRBV10-3 and TRBJ2-7; D remains unclear. Germline-derived CDR1 and CDR2 are ENHRY and SYGVKD. Deletions cut 2 bases from V and 0 bases from J, with 8 bases between. The CDR3 runs 14 residues.

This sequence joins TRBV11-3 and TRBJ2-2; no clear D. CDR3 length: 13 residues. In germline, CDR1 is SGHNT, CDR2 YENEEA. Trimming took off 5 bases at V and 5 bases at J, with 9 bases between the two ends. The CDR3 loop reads CASSLTVTGELFF. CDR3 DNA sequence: TGTGCCAGCAGCCTAACTGTGACCGGGGAGCTGTTTTTT. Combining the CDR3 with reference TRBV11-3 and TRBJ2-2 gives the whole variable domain EAGVVQSPRYKIIEKKQPVAFWCNPISGHNTLYWYLQNLGQGPELLIRYENEEAVDDSQLPKDRFSAERLKGVDSTLKIQPAELGDSAVYLCASSLTVTGELFFGEGSRLTVL.

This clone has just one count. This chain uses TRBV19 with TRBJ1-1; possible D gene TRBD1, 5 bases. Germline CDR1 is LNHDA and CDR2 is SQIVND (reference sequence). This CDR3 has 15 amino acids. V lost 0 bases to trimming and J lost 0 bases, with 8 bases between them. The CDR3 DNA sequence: TGTGCCAGTAGTATAGAGGGGGGATTGAACACTGAAGCTTTCTTT. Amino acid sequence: CASSIEGGLNTEAFF.

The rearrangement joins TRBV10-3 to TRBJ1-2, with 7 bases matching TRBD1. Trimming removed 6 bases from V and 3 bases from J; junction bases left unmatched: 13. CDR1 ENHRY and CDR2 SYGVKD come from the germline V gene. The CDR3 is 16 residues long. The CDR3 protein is CAISEGGGGSHYGYTF. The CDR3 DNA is TGTGCCATCAGCGAGGGTGGAGGGGGCAGTCACTATGGCTACACCTTC.

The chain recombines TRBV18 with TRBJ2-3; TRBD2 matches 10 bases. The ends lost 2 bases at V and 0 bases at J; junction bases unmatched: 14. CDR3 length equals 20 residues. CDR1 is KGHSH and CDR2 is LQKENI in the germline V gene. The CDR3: CASSPIVLAGVTSSTDTQYF. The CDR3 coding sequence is TGTGCCAGCTCACCAATCGTGCTAGCGGGGGTTACGAGCAGCACAGATACGCAGTATTTT. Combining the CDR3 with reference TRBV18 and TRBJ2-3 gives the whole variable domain NAGVMQNPRHLVRRRGQEARLRCSPMKGHSHVYWYRQLPEEGLKFMVYLQKENIIDESGMPKERFSAEFPKEGPSILRIQQVVRGDSAAYFCASSPIVLAGVTSSTDTQYFGPGTRLTVL.

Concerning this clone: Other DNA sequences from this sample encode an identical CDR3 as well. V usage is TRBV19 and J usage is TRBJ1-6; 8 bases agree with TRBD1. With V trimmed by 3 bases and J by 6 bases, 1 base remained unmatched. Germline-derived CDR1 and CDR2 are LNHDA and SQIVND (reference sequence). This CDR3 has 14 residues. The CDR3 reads CASSIGQGNSPLHF. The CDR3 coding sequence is TGTGCCAGTAGTATCGGACAGGGTAATTCACCCCTCCACTTT.

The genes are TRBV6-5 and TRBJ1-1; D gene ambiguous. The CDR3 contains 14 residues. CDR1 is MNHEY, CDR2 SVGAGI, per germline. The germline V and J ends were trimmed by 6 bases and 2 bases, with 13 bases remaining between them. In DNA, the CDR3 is TGTGCCAGCAGCCCCTCGACACCTAACACTGAAGCTTTCTTT. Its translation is CASSPSTPNTEAFF.

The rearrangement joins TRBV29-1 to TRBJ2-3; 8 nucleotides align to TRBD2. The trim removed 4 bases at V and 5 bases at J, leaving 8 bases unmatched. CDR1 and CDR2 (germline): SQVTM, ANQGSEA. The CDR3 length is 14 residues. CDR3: CSVGGSGTGDTQYF. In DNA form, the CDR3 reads TGCAGCGTTGGGGGTAGCGGGACGGGAGATACGCAGTATTTT.

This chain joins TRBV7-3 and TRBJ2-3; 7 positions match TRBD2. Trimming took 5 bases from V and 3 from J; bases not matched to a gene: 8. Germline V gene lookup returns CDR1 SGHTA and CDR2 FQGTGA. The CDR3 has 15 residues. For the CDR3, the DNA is TGTGCCAGCAGCCCGGGCGGGGGACGGACAGATACGCAGTATTTT. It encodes CASSPGGGRTDTQYF.

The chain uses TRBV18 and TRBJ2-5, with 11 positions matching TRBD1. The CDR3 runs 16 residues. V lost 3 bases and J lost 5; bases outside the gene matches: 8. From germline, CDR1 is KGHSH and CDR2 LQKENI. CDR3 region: CASSPRTGGYGETQYF. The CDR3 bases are TGTGCCAGCTCACCTAGGACAGGGGGCTATGGGGAGACCCAGTACTTC.

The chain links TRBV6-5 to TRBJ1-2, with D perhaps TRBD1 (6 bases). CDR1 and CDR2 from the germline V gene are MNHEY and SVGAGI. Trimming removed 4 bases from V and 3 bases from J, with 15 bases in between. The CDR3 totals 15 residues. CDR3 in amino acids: CASSLHRDPDYGYTF. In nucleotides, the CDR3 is TGTGCCAGCAGTTTACACAGGGACCCGGACTATGGCTACACCTTC.

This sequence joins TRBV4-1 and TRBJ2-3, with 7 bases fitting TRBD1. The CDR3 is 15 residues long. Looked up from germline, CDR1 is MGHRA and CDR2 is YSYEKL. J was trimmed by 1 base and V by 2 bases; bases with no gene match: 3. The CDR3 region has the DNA TGCGCCAGCAGCCAACAGGGACAGCGCACAGATACGCAGTATTTT. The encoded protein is CASSQQGQRTDTQYF.